The text below deals with one T cell receptor beta chain. Its antigen remains unidentified. These data belong to a study of cytomegalovirus exposure and HLA in healthy donors. Overall study: As an earlier analysis found, around 170 million T cells yielded about 100 million unique TCR beta sequences. Study-level findings and limits: The authors assumed roughly uniform sequencing depth across donors for presence/absence analyses.

PCR used 60 Vbeta primers and 13 Jbeta primers. Profiling relied on immunoSEQ multiplex PCR, and the TCRdb table lists in-frame clones only, not all of them. The sample records under 130,000 clones, 60% to 85% being singletons. Sample: PBMCs. The origin of this receptor is a man aged 50-59 years in good health and CMV-seropositive.

CDR3: CASSASGFARETQYF. CDR3 DNA: TGTGCCAGCAGTGCGTCAGGGTTTGCGAGAGAGACCCAGTACTTC. The rearrangement links TRBV25-1 to TRBJ2-5, with a tentative D call TRBD1 (5 bases). This CDR3 has 15 amino acids. V lost 4 bases to trimming and J lost 4 bases, with 16 bases between them. Germline lookup yields CDR1 MGHDK and CDR2 SYGVNS.